The 18 T cell receptor beta chains given below trace back to one sample, sequenced in a study of blood T cell repertoires in COVID-19. TCRdb keeps only in-frame clones here, not all; method: immunoSEQ multiplex PCR. This sample yields over 85,000 clones, of which more than 75% are seen a single time; about 9% belongs to the top ten. The sequenced sample was peripheral blood. The receptor source for this set is a man in his sixties with active or convalescent COVID-19.

The J gene is TRBJ2-2, the V gene TRBV6-6, with 7 bases aligning to TRBD1. The CDR3 runs to 16 residues. Germline-derived CDR1 and CDR2 are MNHNY and SVGAGI (reference sequence). V shed 4 bases, J shed 7 bases, and the junction held 12 bases outside the gene matches. The CDR3 sequence: CASSLGTVGRFGELFF. For the CDR3, the DNA is TGTGCCAGCAGTTTAGGGACAGTGGGCCGATTCGGGGAGCTGTTTTTT.

The chain couples TRBV7-9 to TRBJ1-1; D is uncertain. The CDR3 is made up of 13 amino acids. Between the trimmed V and J ends, which lost 2 bases and 0 bases, there was a span of 4 bases. Germline values: CDR1 SEHNR, CDR2 FQNEAQ (reference sequence). CDR3 bases: TGTGCCAGCAGCTTATATTTGAACACTGAAGCTTTCTTT. Encoded protein: CASSLYLNTEAFF.

This chain uses TRBV5-5 with TRBJ2-2, with no clear D. There are 14 residues in the CDR3. Germline CDR1 reads SGHKS; CDR2 reads YYEKEE (reference sequence). Trimming stripped 0 bases from V and 4 bases from J, with 7 bases between. CDR3 sequence: CASSLVELTGELFF. The CDR3 region has the DNA TGTGCCAGCAGCTTGGTGGAGCTCACCGGGGAGCTGTTTTTT.

This chain links TRBV19 with TRBJ2-1, with 11 bases lining up with TRBD2. The V segment lost 6 bases and the J segment 6 bases; nucleotides outside the gene matches: 7. The CDR3 loop spans 15 amino acids. Germline-derived CDR1 and CDR2 are LNHDA and SQIVND (reference sequence). The chain's CDR3 is CASRTTSGVGNEQFF. The CDR3 DNA is TGTGCCAGTAGGACGACTAGCGGGGTGGGCAATGAGCAGTTCTTC.

V usage is TRBV4-3 and J usage is TRBJ1-2; 11 nucleotides line up with TRBD1. Trimming removed 0 bases from V and 8 bases from J; junction bases left unmatched: 5. CDR1 and CDR2 (germline): LGHNA, YSLEER. The CDR3 covers 15 residues. The CDR3 reads CASSQEDRGPRGYTF. The CDR3, as DNA: TGCGCCAGCAGCCAAGAGGACAGGGGGCCACGGGGCTACACCTTC.

The chain joins TRBV3-1 (or the pseudogene TRBV3-2) to TRBJ2-7, with 7 bases that match TRBD2. The CDR3 is made up of 16 amino acids. The trim removed 0 bases at V and 7 bases at J, leaving 12 bases unmatched. Germline lookup yields CDR1 LGHDT and CDR2 YNNKEL (reference sequence). The CDR3 coding sequence is TGTGCCAGCAGCCAAGAAAGAGCGAGACGGGGGGATGAGCAGTACTTC. It yields the protein CASSQERARRGDEQYF.

The gene calls are TRBV5-1 and TRBJ1-3; D not certain. The CDR3 runs 15 residues. CDR1 is SGHRS and CDR2 is YFSETQ in the germline V gene. V was cut by 0 bases and J by 1 base, with 8 bases left in between. CDR3 sequence: CASSLAGESGNTIYF. The CDR3, as DNA: TGCGCCAGCAGCTTGGCGGGTGAATCTGGAAACACCATATATTTT.

The rearrangement uses TRBV28 and TRBJ1-4, with no clear D. The CDR3 has 13 residues. The germline gives CDR1 MDHEN, CDR2 SYDVKM. V lost 7 bases and J 0 bases, leaving 6 bases between the germline ends. For the CDR3, the DNA is TGTGCCAGCACAGAGGCAACTAATGAAAAACTGTTTTTT. Protein: CASTEATNEKLFF. Filled out from reference TRBV28 and TRBJ1-4, the complete variable domain reads DVKVTQSSRYLVKRTGEKVFLECVQDMDHENMFWYRQDPGLGLRLIYFSYDVKMKEKGDIPEGYSVSREKKERFSLILESASTNQTSMYLCASTEATNEKLFFGSGTQLSVL.

The chain carries TRBV28 and TRBJ2-2, with 10 bases matching TRBD2. This CDR3 has 17 amino acids. V lost 9 bases and J lost 0; bases outside the gene matches: 10. CDR1 is MDHEN and CDR2 is SYDVKM in the germline V gene. For the CDR3, the DNA is TGTGCCAGTTTGACTAGCGGGCTAGACGCGAACACCGGGGAGCTGTTTTTT. Its translation: CASLTSGLDANTGELFF.

This clone was detected once. The J gene is TRBJ2-5, the V gene TRBV5-1; 8 nucleotides line up with TRBD2. Germline CDR1 and CDR2: SGHRS and YFSETQ. This CDR3 is 14 amino acids long. Losses at the gene ends were 6 bases for V and 5 bases for J; bases not matched to a gene: 9. The CDR3 sequence is CASKEPGGHETQYF. The CDR3 DNA is TGCGCCAGCAAAGAACCGGGAGGGCACGAGACCCAGTACTTC. The full variable domain, its missing parts supplied by reference TRBV5-1 and TRBJ2-5, is KAGVTQTPRYLIKTRGQQVTLSCSPISGHRSVSWYQQTPGQGLQFLFEYFSETQRNKGNFPGRFSGRQFSNSRSEMNVSTLELGDSALYLCASKEPGGHETQYFGPGTRLLVL.

This chain connects TRBV10-2 to TRBJ1-4; a possible D gene is TRBD1 (5 bases). Germline CDR1 reads WSHSY; CDR2 reads SAAADI. The CDR3 loop spans 16 amino acids. Trimming stripped 0 bases from V and 0 bases from J, with 8 bases between. The CDR3 sequence is CASSESGGTTNEKLFF. DNA of the CDR3: TGCGCCAGCAGTGAGTCCGGGGGAACAACTAATGAAAAACTGTTTTTT.

This sequence joins TRBV9 and TRBJ2-1; D not certain. This CDR3 comprises 15 residues. Germline values: CDR1 SGDLS, CDR2 YYNGEE. V lost 1 base to trimming and J lost 0 bases, with 8 bases between them. CDR3 sequence reads: CASSVSESSYNEQFF. The CDR3 DNA is TGTGCCAGCAGCGTAAGCGAGAGCTCCTACAATGAGCAGTTCTTC.

This chain connects TRBV11-2 to TRBJ1-4, with a tentative D call TRBD1 (5 bases). CDR1 and CDR2 from the germline V gene are SGHAT and FQNNGV. V lost 5 bases to trimming and J lost 7 bases, with 17 bases between them. This CDR3 contains 15 residues. The CDR3 DNA is TGTGCCAGCAGCCCTCGCTGGGGGGGATCTGAAAAACTGTTTTTT. Translation: CASSPRWGGSEKLFF.

This chain connects TRBV5-1 to TRBJ1-1, with 7 positions matching TRBD1. V lost 4 bases to trimming and J lost 3 bases; unmatched junction nucleotides: 6. Germline-derived CDR1 and CDR2 are SGHRS and YFSETQ. The CDR3 is 14 residues long. In DNA form, the CDR3 reads TGCGCCAGCAGCACTACAGGGGAGGACACTGAAGCTTTCTTT. It translates to CASSTTGEDTEAFF.

This chain's CDR3 is CSASPPPNTEAFF. DNA of the CDR3: TGCAGTGCTAGTCCTCCCCCGAACACTGAAGCTTTCTTT. This rearrangement joins TRBV20-1 to TRBJ1-1; D remains ambiguous. Looked up from germline, CDR1 is DFQATT and CDR2 is SNEGSKA (reference sequence). This CDR3 contains 13 residues. The ends were cut back, 3 bases at V and 1 base at J, with 9 bases in the middle.

This chain joins TRBV7-9 and TRBJ1-1; D gene unclear. CDR3 length equals 11 residues. The V gene lost 2 bases and the J gene lost 7 bases, with 5 bases spanning the gap. Germline CDR1 is SEHNR and CDR2 is FQNEAQ (reference sequence). The CDR3 sequence: CASSLRGEAFF. The CDR3 DNA is TGTGCCAGCAGCTTACGGGGTGAAGCTTTCTTT.

This chain connects TRBV9 to TRBJ2-5, with D maybe TRBD1 (5 bases). CDR1 is SGDLS and CDR2 is YYNGEE in the germline V gene. The V gene lost 0 bases and the J gene lost 2 bases, with 8 bases spanning the gap. This CDR3 comprises 14 residues. The CDR3 DNA sequence: TGTGCCAGCAGCGTAGGGGGCCAGCAAGAGACCCAGTACTTC. Encoded protein: CASSVGGQQETQYF.

This clone was recorded a few times. The chain employs TRBV7-8 and TRBJ1-3; weak D call: TRBD1 (6 bases). The CDR3 contains 15 residues. Deletions cut 3 bases from V and 2 bases from J, with 11 bases between. Looked up from germline, CDR1 is SGHVS and CDR2 is FQNEAQ. The DNA of the CDR3 is TGTGCCAGCAGCTTGGGGGGGACAACTGGAAACACCATATATTTT. It specifies CASSLGGTTGNTIYF.